These 8 T cell receptor beta chains were all obtained from the same sample, sequenced in a study of T cell repertoires in cytomegalovirus infection. TCRdb re-derived calls from the reads in MiXCR, one entry per CDR3 protein. The sample has approximately 500,000 distinct CDR3 sequences, about 33% seen once. These TCRs are of unknown antigen specificity. The source material was cultured PBMCs, sampled from culture after CMV antigen stimulation. Every receptor here comes from a human donor in good health (CMV status not recorded). Some clones in this sample may be carry-over from other donors' samples.

The chain uses TRBV20-1 and TRBJ2-5; TRBD2 might be the D (5 bases). The CDR3 is 14 amino acids. Germline CDR1 reads DFQATT; CDR2 reads SNEGSKA (reference sequence). Trimming shortened V by 5 bases and J by 1 base, and 14 bases separated the two germline ends. The CDR3 reads CSAATTGIQETQYF. In DNA, the CDR3 is TGCAGTGCTGCCACGACGGGGATCCAAGAGACCCAGTACTTC.

The rearrangement links TRBV7-6 to TRBJ2-5; unclear D gene. CDR3 length: 12 residues. Trimming took off 2 bases at V and 9 bases at J, with 10 bases between the two ends. Looked up from germline, CDR1 is SGHVS and CDR2 is FNYEAQ. The CDR3, as DNA: TGTGCCAGCAGCTTATTCGGCCCATCCCAGTACTTC. This sequence encodes CASSLFGPSQYF.

Only a few counts were recorded for this clonotype. This chain joins TRBV7-9 and TRBJ2-1; 10 bases are a match to TRBD2. After removal of 5 bases from V and 2 bases from J, the junction contained 6 bases not matched to a gene. The CDR3 length is 16 residues. Germline-derived CDR1 and CDR2 are SEHNR and FQNEAQ (reference sequence). CDR3 amino acids: CASSIGLAGAYNEQFF. In DNA form, the CDR3 reads TGTGCCAGCAGCATAGGGCTAGCGGGGGCCTACAATGAGCAGTTCTTC.

The chain joins TRBV7-9 to TRBJ1-2; D unclear. The CDR3 runs to 16 residues. V lost 7 bases to trimming and J lost 3 bases, with 21 bases between them. CDR1 is SEHNR, CDR2 FQNEAQ, per germline (reference sequence). CDR3 residues: CASTSGGGRADYGYTF. DNA of the CDR3: TGTGCCAGCACCTCGGGAGGAGGGCGGGCCGACTATGGCTACACCTTC.

The rearrangement joins TRBV5-8 to TRBJ1-1; D unclear. Trimming cost V 2 bases and J 6 bases, with 14 bases left between them. CDR1 is SGHTS and CDR2 is YDEGEE in the germline V gene. The CDR3 is made up of 14 amino acids. The CDR3, as DNA: TGTGCCAGCAGCTTCGGCATCTTGGGTCCTGAAGCTTTCTTT. Protein: CASSFGILGPEAFF. Variable domain in full (rest from reference TRBV5-8 and TRBJ1-1): EAGVTQSPTHLIKTRGQQATLRCSPISGHTSVYWYQQALGLGLQFLLWYDEGEERNRGNFPPRFSGRQFPNYSSELNVNALELEDSALYLCASSFGILGPEAFFGQGTRLTVV.

The rearrangement joins TRBV20-1 to TRBJ2-1, with no clear D. Trimming took 2 bases from V and 4 from J, leaving 9 bases between them. Germline assignment: CDR1 DFQATT and CDR2 SNEGSKA (reference sequence). The CDR3 runs to 13 residues. CDR3 sequence: CSARSRAYNEQFF. CDR3 DNA: TGCAGTGCTAGAAGTAGGGCTTACAATGAGCAGTTCTTC.

The CDR3 coding sequence is TGTGCCAGTAGCGGGACAGGGCCTGGAAACACCATATATTTT. Translated, it gives CASSGTGPGNTIYF. The chain employs TRBV19 and TRBJ1-3, with 9 bases that match TRBD1. The ends lost 6 bases at V and 2 bases at J; junction bases unmatched: 2. The CDR3 length is 14 residues. Looked up from germline, CDR1 is LNHDA and CDR2 is SQIVND (reference sequence).

This clonotype was counted a few times. Mismatch with germline at one junction end may stem from a read error. The genes are TRBV20-1 and TRBJ2-4; 8 nucleotides line up with TRBD2. The CDR3 runs to 15 residues. Germline CDR1 and CDR2: DFQATT and SNEGSKA (reference sequence). The CDR3 coding sequence is TGCAGTGCTAGAGTCGGGGGGGCCTCCAACAACATTCAGTACTTC. This codes for CSARVGGASNNIQYF.